A selection of T cell receptor beta chains follows, all from one sample in a study of monozygotic twins with inflammatory bowel disease. TCRdb reprocessed the 5' RACE reads; each CDR3 protein has one entry and no DNA is given. Its listing shows about 300,000 distinct CDR3 sequences. Sequencing was carried out using blood. The receptors were sampled from a human donor with ulcerative colitis or Crohn's disease, or a healthy co-twin of an affected twin (not recorded which). Both conserved end residues are part of each CDR3.

v_call: TRBV5-5; j_call: TRBJ2-3; cdr3_aa: CASSLSNIRTDTQYF
v_call: TRBV12-3/TRBV12-4; j_call: TRBJ1-6; cdr3_aa: CASTSTEFPPLHF
v_call: TRBV7-2; j_call: TRBJ1-2; cdr3_aa: CASSLPSTGYSHYGYTF
v_call: TRBV5-1; j_call: TRBJ2-3; cdr3_aa: CASVQSGSSTDTQYF
v_call: TRBV6-2/TRBV6-3; j_call: TRBJ2-2; cdr3_aa: CASSYFLNTGELFF
v_call: TRBV29-1; j_call: TRBJ2-2; cdr3_aa: CSVEEGTDTGELFF
v_call: TRBV20-1; j_call: TRBJ2-1; cdr3_aa: CSARDGTVYNEQFF
v_call: TRBV5-1; j_call: TRBJ2-2; cdr3_aa: CASSTDNTGELFF
v_call: TRBV9; j_call: TRBJ1-6; cdr3_aa: CASSPRDASSYNSPLHF
v_call: TRBV5-1; j_call: TRBJ2-5; cdr3_aa: CASSLAVGADSQETQYF
v_call: TRBV28; j_call: TRBJ2-7; cdr3_aa: CASSISGQLSYEQYF
v_call: TRBV5-6; j_call: TRBJ2-4; cdr3_aa: CASSLWDLAKNIQYF
v_call: TRBV6-5; j_call: TRBJ2-7; cdr3_aa: CASSFSRLTRQYF
v_call: TRBV28; j_call: TRBJ2-3; cdr3_aa: CASRLRIAPRGTDTQYF
v_call: TRBV6-5; j_call: TRBJ2-1; cdr3_aa: CASSYSGGDNEQFF